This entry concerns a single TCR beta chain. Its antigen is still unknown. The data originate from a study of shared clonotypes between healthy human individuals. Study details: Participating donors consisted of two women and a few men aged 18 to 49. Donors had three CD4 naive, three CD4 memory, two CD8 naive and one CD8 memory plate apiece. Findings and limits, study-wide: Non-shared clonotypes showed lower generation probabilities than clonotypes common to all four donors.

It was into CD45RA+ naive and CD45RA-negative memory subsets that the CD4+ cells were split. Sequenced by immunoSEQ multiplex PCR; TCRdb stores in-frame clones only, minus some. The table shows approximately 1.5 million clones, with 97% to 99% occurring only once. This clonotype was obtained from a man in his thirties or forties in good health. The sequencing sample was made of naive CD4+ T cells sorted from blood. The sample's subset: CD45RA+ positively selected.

CDR3 sequence reads: CASSQPGKGGKLFF. CDR3 DNA sequence: TGCGCCAGCAGCCAGCCGGGCAAGGGAGGGAAACTGTTTTTT. The chain carries TRBV4-1 and TRBJ1-4, with D uncertain. Germline V gene data show CDR1 as MGHRA and CDR2 as YSYEKL. With 3 bases removed from V and 11 bases from J, the gap between germline ends came to 16 bases. The CDR3 spans 14 residues.